The 18 T cell receptor beta chains below all came from one sample that was sequenced in a study of blood T cell repertoires in COVID-19. Produced via immunoSEQ multiplex PCR; TCRdb's table is partial and in-frame only. The sample consists of 200,000 to 250,000 clones, about 82% of them appearing once. The sequenced sample consisted of PBMCs or T cells enriched from blood (not recorded which). These receptor sequences come from a woman between 50 and 59 years old who had recovered from COVID-19.

V is TRBV11-3 and J is TRBJ2-7, with D possibly being TRBD2 (5 bases). V lost 2 bases to trimming and J lost 4 bases, with 12 bases between them. Germline V gene data show CDR1 as SGHNT and CDR2 as YENEEA. This CDR3 has 14 residues. The CDR3 DNA reads as TGTGCCAGCAGCTTAATGCTAGCAGCGTACGAGCAGTACTTC. Amino acid sequence: CASSLMLAAYEQYF.

The chain uses TRBV11-2 and TRBJ1-2, with TRBD1 matching over 7 bases. Germline V gene data show CDR1 as SGHAT and CDR2 as FQNNGV. V was clipped by 1 base and J by 6 bases; unmatched bases: 5. This CDR3 contains 14 residues. CDR3 sequence: CASSLAGQTNGYTF. The CDR3 DNA reads TGTGCCAGCAGCTTAGCGGGACAGACCAATGGCTACACCTTC.

The chain carries TRBV7-2 and TRBJ1-2; D not certain. Trimming pared 2 bases from V and 8 bases from J, leaving 9 bases between. Germline CDR1 SGHTA, CDR2 FQGNSA. The CDR3 runs 12 residues. CDR3 region: CASSLPGRGYTF. The CDR3 DNA reads as TGTGCCAGCAGCTTACCCGGGAGAGGCTACACCTTC.

The V and J genes are TRBV6-2 or TRBV6-3 and TRBJ2-7; D remains unclear. This CDR3 region has 14 residues. Germline values: CDR1 MNHEY, CDR2 SVGEGT. Trimming left V 2 bases short and J 1 base short, with 9 bases between. The CDR3 DNA reads TGTGCCAGCAGTTACCGAACTGATTCCTACGAGCAGTACTTC. Encoded protein: CASSYRTDSYEQYF.

This chain connects TRBV12-3 or TRBV12-4 to TRBJ2-1; D not resolved. Deletions cut 6 bases from V and 10 bases from J, with 13 bases between. CDR3 length: 12 residues. The CDR3 nucleotides are TGTGCCAGCAGCCGAACCCGCGGCGAGCAGTTCTTC. Its protein product is CASSRTRGEQFF.

The V and J genes are TRBV3-1 (or the pseudogene TRBV3-2) and TRBJ1-6, with D possibly TRBD1 on 5 matching bases. The ends were cut back, 3 bases at V and 3 bases at J, with 6 bases in the middle. CDR1 and CDR2 (germline): LGHDT, YNNKEL (reference sequence). This CDR3 has 14 amino acids. The CDR3 DNA reads as TGTGCCAGCAGCCAGCAGGGCTATAATTCACCCCTCCACTTT. Its protein product is CASSQQGYNSPLHF.

The chain has TRBV20-1 and TRBJ1-2, with 9 bases fitting TRBD1. From germline, CDR1 is DFQATT and CDR2 SNEGSKA (reference sequence). The CDR3 spans 15 residues. After removal of 4 bases from V and 4 bases from J, the junction contained 10 bases not matched to a gene. CDR3 DNA: TGCAGTGCTATTGATCACAGGGGGCGCGGCTATGGCTACACCTTC. Amino acids: CSAIDHRGRGYGYTF.

This chain uses TRBV27 with TRBJ1-2, with D maybe TRBD1 (6 bases). This CDR3 region has 15 residues. V lost 4 bases, J lost 6 bases, and 18 bases lay in between. Germline values: CDR1 MNHEY, CDR2 SMNVEV (reference sequence). The CDR3 sequence: CASSWGQGRLDGYTF. The CDR3 nucleotides read TGTGCCAGCAGTTGGGGGCAGGGGCGTCTCGATGGCTACACCTTC.

Written as DNA, the CDR3 is TGCAGCGTTGAATCCCCGGGATACGAGCAGTACTTC. Protein sequence: CSVESPGYEQYF. V usage is TRBV29-1 and J usage is TRBJ2-7; possible D gene TRBD2, 5 bases. The CDR3 length is 12 residues. Between the trimmed V and J ends, which lost 2 bases and 4 bases, there was a span of 9 bases. Germline V gene data show CDR1 as SQVTM and CDR2 as ANQGSEA.

This chain connects TRBV7-9 to TRBJ1-3; the D gene is possibly TRBD1 (6 bases). CDR3 length: 17 residues. Trimming took off 0 bases at V and 4 bases at J, with 16 bases between the two ends. Germline assignment: CDR1 SEHNR and CDR2 FQNEAQ (reference sequence). This chain's CDR3 is CASSLAVAGAGGNTIYF. In nucleotides, the CDR3 is TGTGCCAGCAGCTTAGCAGTCGCGGGGGCAGGAGGAAACACCATATATTTT.

A few counts support this clone. J is TRBJ2-7 and V is TRBV5-4; the D gene is possibly TRBD1 (5 bases). The ends were cut back, 0 bases at V and 6 bases at J, with 16 bases in the middle. The CDR3 sequence is 15 residues long. CDR1 is SGHNT, CDR2 YYREEE, per germline (reference sequence). The CDR3 DNA follows: TGTGCCAGCAGCTTGGCCCTGCGGCAGGGAAGCGAGCAGTACTTC. Translation gives CASSLALRQGSEQYF.

This rearrangement joins TRBV30 to TRBJ1-2; TRBD1 matches 11 bases. The CDR3 contains 17 residues. Germline assignment: CDR1 GTSNPN and CDR2 SVGIG (reference sequence). Trimming removed 2 bases from V and 0 bases from J; junction bases left unmatched: 8. CDR3 bases: TGTGCCTGGAGTATAGGGGACAGGGGGTTTGCTAACTATGGCTACACCTTC. Translating gives CAWSIGDRGFANYGYTF.

This clone was observed a handful of times. Other DNA sequences in this sample translate to the same CDR3. J is TRBJ1-2 and V is TRBV4-2; D possibly corresponds to TRBD1 (6 bases). V was shortened by 0 bases and J by 2 bases, with 7 bases between the two germline ends. Germline values: CDR1 LGHNA, CDR2 YNFKEQ. This CDR3 contains 14 residues. CDR3 in amino acids: CASSQDRGNYGYTF. CDR3 coding DNA: TGTGCCAGCAGCCAAGACAGGGGAAACTATGGCTACACCTTC.

This chain joins TRBV2 and TRBJ2-3; 8 bases match TRBD1. Germline V gene lookup returns CDR1 SNHLY and CDR2 FYNNEI. CDR3 length: 13 residues. J was trimmed by 2 bases and V by 6 bases; bases with no gene match: 1. This CDR3 is CASRDRDTDTQYF. The CDR3, as DNA: TGTGCCAGCAGGGACAGGGACACAGATACGCAGTATTTT.

This clone has a single count. This chain connects TRBV5-5 to TRBJ1-2; 9 bases fit TRBD1. Germline assignment: CDR1 SGHKS and CDR2 YYEKEE (reference sequence). V was pared by 3 bases and J by 4 bases, with 4 bases of the junction left unmatched. The CDR3 sequence is 14 residues long. The CDR3 coding sequence is TGTGCCAGCAGCTGGGACAGGGAAGCCTATGGCTACACCTTC. This codes for CASSWDREAYGYTF.

This chain links TRBV25-1 with TRBJ1-1; D uncertain. This CDR3 region has 15 residues. V shed 3 bases and J shed 0 bases, with 11 bases lying between them. Germline V gene lookup returns CDR1 MGHDK and CDR2 SYGVNS. CDR3 coding DNA: TGTGCCAGCAGTGAGTCACAGATCATGAACACTGAAGCTTTCTTT. Translated, it gives CASSESQIMNTEAFF.

The chain is built from TRBV27 and TRBJ2-1, with TRBD1 matching 8 bases. Germline V gene lookup returns CDR1 MNHEY and CDR2 SMNVEV (reference sequence). V lost 3 bases and J lost 7; bases outside the gene matches: 8. The CDR3 is 15 residues long. The CDR3 reads CASSLGRGQWNEQFF. The CDR3 coding sequence is TGTGCCAGCAGTTTGGGCAGGGGGCAGTGGAATGAGCAGTTCTTC.

The chain joins TRBV18 to TRBJ1-5, with D unclear. Per germline, CDR1 KGHSH and CDR2 LQKENI. This CDR3 spans 14 amino acids. The V gene lost 0 bases and the J gene lost 4 bases, with 7 bases spanning the gap. The CDR3 protein is CASSPPGRNQPQHF. The CDR3 DNA is TGTGCCAGCTCACCACCGGGGAGAAATCAGCCCCAGCATTTT.